A selection of T cell receptor beta chains follows, all from one sample in a study of blood T cell repertoires in COVID-19. Using immunoSEQ multiplex PCR, the repertoire was profiled, and TCRdb retains in-frame clones only, with some absent. The repertoire holds around 76,000 clones, with around nine tenths as singletons. Sequenced material: peripheral blood. Receptors originate from a human donor in a cohort sampled during active COVID-19. The CDR3 runs from the conserved cysteine through the conserved F or W. A D gene is named only where the DNA matches it firmly. Clone size is stated in some rows and not others, as once, few, many or a class when expanded.

>14|TRBV6-7|TRBJ2-7|.|.
CASSSCGGPYEQYF
TGTGCCAGCAGCTCGTGCGGAGGCCCTTACGAGCAGTACTTC
>11|TRBV12-3/TRBV12-4|TRBJ1-1|.|.
CASTLTGEAFF
TGTGCCAGCACTCTGACAGGCGAAGCTTTCTTT
>13|TRBV2|TRBJ2-3|.|.
CASSAIALDTQYF
TGTGCCAGCAGTGCCATAGCGTTAGATACGCAGTATTTT
>13|TRBV2|TRBJ2-5|.|once
CASRPGSQETQYF
TGTGCCAGCAGACCGGGATCTCAAGAGACCCAGTACTTC
>14|TRBV5-1|TRBJ2-7|TRBD2|.
CASSLGTSGAEQYF
TGCGCCAGCAGCTTGGGGACTAGCGGGGCCGAGCAGTACTTC
>13|TRBV19|TRBJ1-5|.|.
CASSIAGDQPQHF
TGTGCCAGTAGTATAGCAGGGGACCAGCCCCAGCATTTT
>14|TRBV7-8|TRBJ1-1|TRBD1|.
CASKLTGGRTEAFF
TGTGCCAGCAAACTGACAGGGGGCCGTACTGAAGCTTTCTTT
>13|TRBV7-2|TRBJ1-2|TRBD1|.
CASSPQGVGGYTF
TGTGCCAGCAGCCCTCAGGGGGTCGGTGGCTACACCTTC
>16|TRBV4-3|TRBJ1-6|TRBD1|.
CASSREPGQGFWALHF
TGCGCCAGCAGCCGGGAACCGGGACAGGGGTTTTGGGCCCTCCACTTT
>13|TRBV25-1|TRBJ2-1|TRBD2|.
CASSGSGGNEQFF
TGTGCCAGCAGTGGTTCGGGGGGGAATGAGCAGTTCTTC